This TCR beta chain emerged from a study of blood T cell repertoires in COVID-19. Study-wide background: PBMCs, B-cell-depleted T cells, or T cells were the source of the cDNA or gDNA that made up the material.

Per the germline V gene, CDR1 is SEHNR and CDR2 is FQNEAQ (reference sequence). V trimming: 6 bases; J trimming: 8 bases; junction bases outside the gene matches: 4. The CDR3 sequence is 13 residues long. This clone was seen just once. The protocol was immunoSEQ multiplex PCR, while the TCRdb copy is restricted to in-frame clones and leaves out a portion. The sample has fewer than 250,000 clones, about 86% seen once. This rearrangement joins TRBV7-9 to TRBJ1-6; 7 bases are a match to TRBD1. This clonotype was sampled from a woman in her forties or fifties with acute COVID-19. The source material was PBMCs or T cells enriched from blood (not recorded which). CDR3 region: CASRGQADSPLHF. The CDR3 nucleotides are TGTGCCAGCAGAGGACAGGCAGATTCACCCCTCCACTTT.